Listed below are T cell receptor beta chains from one sample, sequenced in a study of T cells after yellow fever vaccination. TCRdb analysed the 5' RACE reads with MiXCR anew, one entry per CDR3 protein. There are about 330,000 distinct CDR3 sequences in the sample; 4.1% occur only once, and roughly 24% lies in the top ten. The source material was PBMCs, sampled 5 days after the yellow fever booster vaccination. Every receptor here comes from a man aged 18 to 35 who received the YFV17D yellow fever vaccine. Each CDR3 is given with its conserved first and last residue. A D gene is named only where the DNA matches it firmly. The listing skips clone size in some rows; elsewhere it reads once, few, many or a size class.

cdr3_length j_call d_call clone_size v_call cdr3_nt cdr3_aa
17 TRBJ2-2 TRBD2 NA TRBV5-1 TGCGCCAGCAGCTCACCGTCTAGCGGAGAGAACACCGGGGAGCTGTTTTTT CASSSPSSGENTGELFF
20 TRBJ2-1 NA few TRBV29-1 TGCAGCGTTGAAGACTCATACAGGGGAGGCAGCCTTTCTTTCGGCGATGAGCAGTTCTTC CSVEDSYRGGSLSFGDEQFF
13 TRBJ2-1 NA NA TRBV20-1 TGCAGCGTCTTCGTGCAGGCCTACAATGAGCAGTTCTTC CSVFVQAYNEQFF
15 TRBJ1-1 NA NA TRBV5-1 TGCGCCAGCAGCTTGCGATGGGGAGTTGACACTGAAGCTTTCTTT CASSLRWGVDTEAFF
16 TRBJ2-2 NA few TRBV27 TGTGCCAGCAAACCATGGCAGGTCGCGAACACCGGGGAGCTGTTTTTT CASKPWQVANTGELFF
16 TRBJ1-4 NA many TRBV3-1 TGTGCCAGCAGCCAAGCTGGTCAGGGGAATAATGAAAAACTGTTTTTT CASSQAGQGNNEKLFF
16 TRBJ2-3 TRBD1 NA TRBV20-1 TGCAGTGCTAGAGACGCCCTCACAGGGGCGGGAGATACGCAGTATTTT CSARDALTGAGDTQYF
12 TRBJ2-2 NA NA TRBV5-6 TGTGCCAGCAGCTTGGTTGGCGGGGAGCTGTTTTTT CASSLVGGELFF
15 TRBJ2-7 TRBD1 NA TRBV14 TGTGCCAGCAGCCAAGTCCGGGACAGGTCCTACGAGCAGTACTTC CASSQVRDRSYEQYF
14 TRBJ2-7 TRBD1 NA TRBV12-3/TRBV12-4 TGTGCCAGCAGTTTAGGTGGGACAGGCTACGAGCAGTACTTC CASSLGGTGYEQYF
15 TRBJ2-1 NA NA TRBV5-1 TGCGCCAGCAGCCCCATGGGGGACTTTACCAATGAGCAGTTCTTC CASSPMGDFTNEQFF
15 TRBJ2-1 NA NA TRBV7-3 TGTGCCAGCAGCTTAATCGGGGGGCCGAGAAATGAGCAGTTCTTC CASSLIGGPRNEQFF
18 TRBJ2-1 NA many TRBV5-6 TGTGCCAGCAGCTTGTCCTTGTGGGGTCAGGGCCTTTACAATGAGCAGTTCTTC CASSLSLWGQGLYNEQFF
16 TRBJ2-5 NA NA TRBV6-5 TGTGCCAGCAGGAGAACATTGGCGGTGGTCGGTGGGACCCAGTACTTC CASRRTLAVVGGTQYF
14 TRBJ2-3 NA NA TRBV6-5 TGTGCCAGCAGACTCGACCCAAACACAGATACGCAGTATTTT CASRLDPNTDTQYF
17 TRBJ1-4 NA few TRBV11-2 TGTGCCAGCAGCTTTACTTTGGGGACCGAGGCTAATGAAAAACTGTTTTTT CASSFTLGTEANEKLFF